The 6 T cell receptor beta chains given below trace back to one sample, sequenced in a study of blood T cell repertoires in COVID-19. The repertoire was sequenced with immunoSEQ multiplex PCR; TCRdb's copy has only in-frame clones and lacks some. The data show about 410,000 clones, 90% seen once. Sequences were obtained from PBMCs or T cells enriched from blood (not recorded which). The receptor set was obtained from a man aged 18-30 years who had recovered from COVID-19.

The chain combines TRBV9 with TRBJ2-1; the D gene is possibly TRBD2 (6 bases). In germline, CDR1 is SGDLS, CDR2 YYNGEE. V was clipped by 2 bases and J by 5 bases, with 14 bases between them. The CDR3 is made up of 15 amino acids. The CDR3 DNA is TGTGCCAGCAGCGTCGGAGGGCCTCCCCACAATGAGCAGTTCTTC. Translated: CASSVGGPPHNEQFF.

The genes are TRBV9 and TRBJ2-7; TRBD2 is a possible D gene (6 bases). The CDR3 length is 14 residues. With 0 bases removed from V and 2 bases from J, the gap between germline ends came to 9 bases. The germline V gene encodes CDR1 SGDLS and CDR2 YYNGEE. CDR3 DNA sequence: TGTGCCAGCAGCGTAGGGAGGGTCCCCTACGAGCAGTACTTC. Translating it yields CASSVGRVPYEQYF. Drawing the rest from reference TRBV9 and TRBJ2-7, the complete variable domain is DSGVTQTPKHLITATGQRVTLRCSPRSGDLSVYWYQQSLDQGLQFLIQYYNGEERAKGNILERFSAQQFPDLHSELNLSSLELGDSALYFCASSVGRVPYEQYFGPGTRLTVT.

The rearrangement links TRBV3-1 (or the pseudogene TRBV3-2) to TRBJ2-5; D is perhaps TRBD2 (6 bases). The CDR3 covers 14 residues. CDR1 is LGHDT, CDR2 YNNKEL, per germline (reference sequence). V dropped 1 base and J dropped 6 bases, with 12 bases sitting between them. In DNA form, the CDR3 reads TGTGCCAGCAGCCAAGCTTGGAGGGCTAAGACCCAGTACTTC. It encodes CASSQAWRAKTQYF.

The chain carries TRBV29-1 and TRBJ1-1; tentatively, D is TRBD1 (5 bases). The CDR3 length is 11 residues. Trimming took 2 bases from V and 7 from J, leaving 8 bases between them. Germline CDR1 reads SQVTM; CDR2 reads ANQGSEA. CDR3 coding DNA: TGCAGCGTTGAACCAGACAGTGAAGCTTTCTTT. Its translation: CSVEPDSEAFF.

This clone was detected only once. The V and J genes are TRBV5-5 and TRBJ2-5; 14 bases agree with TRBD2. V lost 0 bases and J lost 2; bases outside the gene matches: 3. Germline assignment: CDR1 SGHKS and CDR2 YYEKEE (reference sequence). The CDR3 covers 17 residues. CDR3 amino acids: CASSLGLAGGLQETQYF. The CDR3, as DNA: TGTGCCAGCAGCTTGGGACTAGCGGGGGGGCTTCAAGAGACCCAGTACTTC.

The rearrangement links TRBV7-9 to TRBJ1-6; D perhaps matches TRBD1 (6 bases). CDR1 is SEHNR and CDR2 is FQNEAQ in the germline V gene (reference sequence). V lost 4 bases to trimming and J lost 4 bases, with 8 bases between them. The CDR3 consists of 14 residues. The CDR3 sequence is CASSSQGYNSPLHF. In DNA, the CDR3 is TGTGCCAGCAGCTCGCAGGGGTATAATTCACCCCTCCACTTT.